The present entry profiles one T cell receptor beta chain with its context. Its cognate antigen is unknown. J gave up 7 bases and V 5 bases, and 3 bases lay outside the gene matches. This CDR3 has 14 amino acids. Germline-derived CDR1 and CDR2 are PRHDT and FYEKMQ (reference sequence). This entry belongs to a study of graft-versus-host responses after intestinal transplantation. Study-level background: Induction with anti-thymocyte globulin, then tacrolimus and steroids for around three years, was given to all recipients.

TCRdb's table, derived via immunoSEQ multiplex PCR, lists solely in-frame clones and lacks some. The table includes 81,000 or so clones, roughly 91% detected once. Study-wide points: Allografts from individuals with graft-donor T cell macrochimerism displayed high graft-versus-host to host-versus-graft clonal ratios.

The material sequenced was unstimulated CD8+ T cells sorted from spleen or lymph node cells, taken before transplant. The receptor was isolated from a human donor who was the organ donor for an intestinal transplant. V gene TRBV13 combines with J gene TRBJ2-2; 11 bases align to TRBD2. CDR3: CASSPGLAGGELFF. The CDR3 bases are TGTGCCAGCAGCCCCGGACTAGCGGGCGGGGAGCTGTTTTTT.